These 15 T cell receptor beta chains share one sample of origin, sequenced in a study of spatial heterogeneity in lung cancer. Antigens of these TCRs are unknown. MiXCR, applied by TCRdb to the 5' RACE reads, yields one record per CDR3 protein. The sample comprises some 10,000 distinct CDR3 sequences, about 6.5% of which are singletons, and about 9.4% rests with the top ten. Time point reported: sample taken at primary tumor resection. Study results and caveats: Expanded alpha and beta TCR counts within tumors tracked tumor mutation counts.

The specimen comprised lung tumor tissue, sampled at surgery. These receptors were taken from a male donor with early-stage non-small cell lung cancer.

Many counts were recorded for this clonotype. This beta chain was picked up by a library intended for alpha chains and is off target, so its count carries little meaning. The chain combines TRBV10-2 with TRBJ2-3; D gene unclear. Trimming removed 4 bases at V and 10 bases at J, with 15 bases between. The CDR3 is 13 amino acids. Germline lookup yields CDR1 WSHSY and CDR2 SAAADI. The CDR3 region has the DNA TGCGCCAGCAGTGCAGCGCGCCTCCAGGCGCAGTATTTT. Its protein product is CASSAARLQAQYF.

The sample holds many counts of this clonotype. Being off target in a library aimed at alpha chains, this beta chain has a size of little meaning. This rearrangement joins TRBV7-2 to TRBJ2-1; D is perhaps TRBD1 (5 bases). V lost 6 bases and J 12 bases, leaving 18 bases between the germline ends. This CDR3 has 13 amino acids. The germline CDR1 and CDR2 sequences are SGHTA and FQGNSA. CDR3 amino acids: CASSRPETDRQFF. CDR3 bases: TGTGCCAGCAGTCGTCCGGAGACAGATCGGCAGTTCTTC.

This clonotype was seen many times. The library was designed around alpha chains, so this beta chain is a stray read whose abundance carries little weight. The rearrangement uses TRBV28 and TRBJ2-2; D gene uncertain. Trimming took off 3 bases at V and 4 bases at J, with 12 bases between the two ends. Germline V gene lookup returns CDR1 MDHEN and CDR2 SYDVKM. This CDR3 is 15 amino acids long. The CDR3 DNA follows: TGTGCCAGCAGTTTTCTGGGAACGGGCACCGGGGAGCTGTTTTTT. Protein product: CASSFLGTGTGELFF.

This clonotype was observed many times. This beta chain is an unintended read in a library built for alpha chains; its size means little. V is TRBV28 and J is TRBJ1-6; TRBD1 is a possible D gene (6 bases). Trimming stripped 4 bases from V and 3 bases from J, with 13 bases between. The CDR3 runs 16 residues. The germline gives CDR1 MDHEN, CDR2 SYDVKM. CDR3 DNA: TGTGCCAGCAGTTCGGAACAGGGAAACTATAATTCACCCCTCCACTTT. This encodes CASSSEQGNYNSPLHF.

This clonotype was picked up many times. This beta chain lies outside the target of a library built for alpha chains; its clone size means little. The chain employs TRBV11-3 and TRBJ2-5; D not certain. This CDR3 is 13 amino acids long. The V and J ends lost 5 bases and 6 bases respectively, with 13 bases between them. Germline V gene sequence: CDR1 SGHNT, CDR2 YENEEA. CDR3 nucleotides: TGTGCCAGCAGCCTGGACGTTGACCAGACCCAGTACTTC. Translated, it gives CASSLDVDQTQYF.

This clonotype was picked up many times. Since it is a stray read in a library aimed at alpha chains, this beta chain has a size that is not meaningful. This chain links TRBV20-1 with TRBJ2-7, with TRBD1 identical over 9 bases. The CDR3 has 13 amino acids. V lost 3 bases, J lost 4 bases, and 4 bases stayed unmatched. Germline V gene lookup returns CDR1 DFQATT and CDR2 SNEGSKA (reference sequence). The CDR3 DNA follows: TGCAGTGCTAGCTTGGGACAGGGTTACGAGCAGTACTTC. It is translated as CSASLGQGYEQYF.

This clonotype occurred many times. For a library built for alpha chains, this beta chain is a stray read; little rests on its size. The CDR3, as DNA: TGCGCCAGCAGCTTGGTTCCAGGCTACAATCAGCCCCAGCATTTT. Translating gives CASSLVPGYNQPQHF. The gene calls are TRBV5-1 and TRBJ1-5; D ambiguous. Germline loops: CDR1 SGHRS, CDR2 YFSETQ. CDR3 length equals 15 residues. The V end lost 0 bases, the J end lost 3 bases, and 10 bases lay between the germline ends.

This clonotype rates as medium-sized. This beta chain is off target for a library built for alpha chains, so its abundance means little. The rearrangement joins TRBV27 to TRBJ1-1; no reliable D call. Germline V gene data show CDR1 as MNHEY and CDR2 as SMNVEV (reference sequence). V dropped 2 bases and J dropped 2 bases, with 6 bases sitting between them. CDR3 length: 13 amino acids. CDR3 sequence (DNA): TGTGCCAGCAGTTTAAAAGGTAACACTGAAGCTTTCTTT. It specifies CASSLKGNTEAFF.

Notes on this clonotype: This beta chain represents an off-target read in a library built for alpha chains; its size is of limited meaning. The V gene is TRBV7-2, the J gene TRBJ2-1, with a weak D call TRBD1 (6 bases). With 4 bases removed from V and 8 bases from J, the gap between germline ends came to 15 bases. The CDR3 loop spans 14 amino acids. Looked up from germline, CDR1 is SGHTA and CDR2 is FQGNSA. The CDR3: CASSSYRAFDEQFF. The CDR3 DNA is TGTGCCAGCAGCTCATACAGGGCTTTCGATGAGCAGTTCTTC.

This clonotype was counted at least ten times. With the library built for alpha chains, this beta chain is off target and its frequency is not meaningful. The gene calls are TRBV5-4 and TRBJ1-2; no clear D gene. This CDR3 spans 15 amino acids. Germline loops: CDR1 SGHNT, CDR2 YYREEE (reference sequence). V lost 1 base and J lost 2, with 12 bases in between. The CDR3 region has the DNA TGTGCCAGCAGCTTGTCTCAGATGGGGAACTATGGCTACACCTTC. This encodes CASSLSQMGNYGYTF.

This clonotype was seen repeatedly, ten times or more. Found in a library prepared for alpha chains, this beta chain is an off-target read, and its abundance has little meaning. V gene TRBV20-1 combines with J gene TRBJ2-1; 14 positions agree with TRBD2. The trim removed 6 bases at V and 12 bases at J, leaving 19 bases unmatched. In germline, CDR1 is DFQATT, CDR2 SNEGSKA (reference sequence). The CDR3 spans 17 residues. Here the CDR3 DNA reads TGCAGTGCCGAACCGGACGTGACTAGCGGGAGGGGGAGGGGGCAGTTCTTC. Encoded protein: CSAEPDVTSGRGRGQFF.

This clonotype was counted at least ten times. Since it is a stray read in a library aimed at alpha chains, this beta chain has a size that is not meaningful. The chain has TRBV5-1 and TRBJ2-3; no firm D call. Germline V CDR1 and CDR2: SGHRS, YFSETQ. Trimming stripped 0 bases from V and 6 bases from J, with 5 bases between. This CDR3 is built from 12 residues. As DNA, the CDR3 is TGCGCCAGCAGCTTGGAGGTTGATACGCAGTATTTT. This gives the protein CASSLEVDTQYF.

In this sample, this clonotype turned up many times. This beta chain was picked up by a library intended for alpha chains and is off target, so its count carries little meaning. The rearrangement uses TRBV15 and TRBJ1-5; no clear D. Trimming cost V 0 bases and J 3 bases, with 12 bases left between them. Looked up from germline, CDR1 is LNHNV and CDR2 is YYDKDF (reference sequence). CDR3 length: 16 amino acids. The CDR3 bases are TGTGCCACCAGCAGAGAAGGATGGCAGGACAATCAGCCCCAGCATTTT. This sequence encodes CATSREGWQDNQPQHF.

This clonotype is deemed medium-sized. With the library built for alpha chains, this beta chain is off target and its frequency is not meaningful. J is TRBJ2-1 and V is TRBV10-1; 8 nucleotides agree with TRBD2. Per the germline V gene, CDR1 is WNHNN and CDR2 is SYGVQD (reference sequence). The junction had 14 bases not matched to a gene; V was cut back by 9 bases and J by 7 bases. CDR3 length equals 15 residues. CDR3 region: CARFHPGTRANEQFF. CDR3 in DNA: TGCGCCAGGTTTCACCCCGGGACTAGAGCAAATGAGCAGTTCTTC.

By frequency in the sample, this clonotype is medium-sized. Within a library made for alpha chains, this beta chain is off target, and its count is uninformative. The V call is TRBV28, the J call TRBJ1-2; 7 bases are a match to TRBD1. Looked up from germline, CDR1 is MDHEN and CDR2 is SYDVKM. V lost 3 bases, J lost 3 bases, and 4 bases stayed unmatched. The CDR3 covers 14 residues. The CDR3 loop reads CASSFSQGHYGYTF. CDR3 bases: TGTGCCAGCAGTTTTTCACAGGGGCACTATGGCTACACCTTC.